This is a list of T cell receptor beta chains from one sample in a study of blood T cells in healthy people across ages. TCRdb re-analysed the 5' RACE reads in MiXCR, keeping a single row per CDR3 protein. The sample shows roughly 1.5 million distinct CDR3 sequences, 40% to 45% of them seen only once. Sequencing was carried out using blood. Receptors originate from a woman younger than 35 in good health. CDR3s include the opening cysteine and the closing phenylalanine or tryptophan. A D gene is named only where the DNA matches it firmly. Size is stated for part of the rows, as once, few or many counts, or as a class when the clone is expanded.

cdr3_nt: TGCAGTGCTAGGGACGCCCGCTCTCACTTGGATGAGCAGTACTTC; cdr3_aa: CSARDARSHLDEQYF; clone_size: NA; cdr3_length: 15; v_call: TRBV20-1; j_call: TRBJ2-5; d_call: NA
cdr3_nt: TGTGCCAGCAGTTTTAAATCCGGGGCAGGTGGCGGGAATGGCTACACCTTC; cdr3_aa: CASSFKSGAGGGNGYTF; clone_size: NA; cdr3_length: 17; v_call: TRBV12-3/TRBV12-4; j_call: TRBJ1-2; d_call: NA
cdr3_nt: TGTGCCAGCAGTTTATGGGAGAACAATGAGCAGTTCTTC; cdr3_aa: CASSLWENNEQFF; clone_size: few; cdr3_length: 13; v_call: TRBV27; j_call: TRBJ2-1; d_call: NA
cdr3_nt: TGCAGTGCTCCGGGGCAGGTCTACAATGAGCAGTACTTC; cdr3_aa: CSAPGQVYNEQYF; clone_size: NA; cdr3_length: 13; v_call: TRBV20-1; j_call: TRBJ2-7; d_call: NA
cdr3_nt: TGTGCCAGCAGTTTCCATCCACAGGGTTCCTATGGCTACACCTTC; cdr3_aa: CASSFHPQGSYGYTF; clone_size: few; cdr3_length: 15; v_call: TRBV28; j_call: TRBJ1-2; d_call: NA
cdr3_nt: TGCGCCAGCAGCTCCTCCGGGACAGGGGACCAGTACTTC; cdr3_aa: CASSSSGTGDQYF; clone_size: few; cdr3_length: 13; v_call: TRBV5-1; j_call: TRBJ2-5; d_call: TRBD1
cdr3_nt: TGTGCCAGCAGTTTCGGGCAGATTAGCAATCAGCCCCAGCATTTT; cdr3_aa: CASSFGQISNQPQHF; clone_size: NA; cdr3_length: 15; v_call: TRBV12-3/TRBV12-4; j_call: TRBJ1-5; d_call: NA
cdr3_nt: TGTGCCAGCAGTAGTGGAAGATTTGGGGAGCAGTACTTC; cdr3_aa: CASSSGRFGEQYF; clone_size: NA; cdr3_length: 13; v_call: TRBV7-2; j_call: TRBJ2-5; d_call: NA
cdr3_nt: TGCAGTGCCCAATGGGCAGATTACAATGAGCAGTTCTTC; cdr3_aa: CSAQWADYNEQFF; clone_size: NA; cdr3_length: 13; v_call: TRBV20-1; j_call: TRBJ2-1; d_call: NA
cdr3_nt: TGCGCCAGCAGCGAAGGGGCTACAGGCGACTATGGCTACACCTTC; cdr3_aa: CASSEGATGDYGYTF; clone_size: few; cdr3_length: 15; v_call: TRBV10-2; j_call: TRBJ1-2; d_call: NA
cdr3_nt: TGTGCCATCAGTGAGTCGCTAACTGAGATAGTCTACGAGCAGTACTTC; cdr3_aa: CAISESLTEIVYEQYF; clone_size: few; cdr3_length: 16; v_call: TRBV10-3; j_call: TRBJ2-7; d_call: NA
cdr3_nt: TGTGCCACCAACAGAGCGGTTCGAGCGGGAGTAATAGATACGCAGTATTTT; cdr3_aa: CATNRAVRAGVIDTQYF; clone_size: NA; cdr3_length: 17; v_call: TRBV15; j_call: TRBJ2-3; d_call: TRBD2
cdr3_nt: TGTGCCAGCAATCCGGGAGGGGGCGGGTATGGCTACACCTTC; cdr3_aa: CASNPGGGGYGYTF; clone_size: few; cdr3_length: 14; v_call: TRBV6-1; j_call: TRBJ1-2; d_call: TRBD1
cdr3_nt: TGTGCCAGCAGCCGACAGGGGGCGAATGACTATGGCTACACCTTC; cdr3_aa: CASSRQGANDYGYTF; clone_size: NA; cdr3_length: 15; v_call: TRBV4-2; j_call: TRBJ1-2; d_call: TRBD1
cdr3_nt: TGTGCCAGCAGTGGGACAGGGGCCGGTGGCTACACCTTC; cdr3_aa: CASSGTGAGGYTF; clone_size: few; cdr3_length: 13; v_call: TRBV12-3/TRBV12-4; j_call: TRBJ1-2; d_call: TRBD1
cdr3_nt: TGTGCCAGCAGCCGGGCCCGGGGGCAAAACAATGAGCAGTTCTTC; cdr3_aa: CASSRARGQNNEQFF; clone_size: NA; cdr3_length: 15; v_call: TRBV6-5; j_call: TRBJ2-1; d_call: NA
cdr3_nt: TGCGCCAGCAGCTGGACACATAACACCGGGGAGCTGTTTTTT; cdr3_aa: CASSWTHNTGELFF; clone_size: NA; cdr3_length: 14; v_call: TRBV5-1; j_call: TRBJ2-2; d_call: NA
cdr3_nt: TGCGCCAGCAGTGAGCGTTATCAAGAGACCCAGTACTTC; cdr3_aa: CASSERYQETQYF; clone_size: NA; cdr3_length: 13; v_call: TRBV4-3; j_call: TRBJ2-5; d_call: NA
cdr3_nt: TGTGCCAGCAGCTGGACGCGTACTAATGAAGTACTGTTTTTT; cdr3_aa: CASSWTRTNEVLFF; clone_size: NA; cdr3_length: 14; v_call: TRBV6-5; j_call: TRBJ1-4; d_call: NA
cdr3_nt: TGTGCGGCCGGGCCTCTAGGCAATGAGCAGTTCTTC; cdr3_aa: CAAGPLGNEQFF; clone_size: NA; cdr3_length: 12; v_call: TRBV28; j_call: TRBJ2-1; d_call: NA
cdr3_nt: TGTGCCAGCAGCGACACCGGACGGACGGATTACGAGCAGTACTTC; cdr3_aa: CASSDTGRTDYEQYF; clone_size: NA; cdr3_length: 15; v_call: TRBV7-9; j_call: TRBJ2-7; d_call: NA
cdr3_nt: TGTGCCAGCAGGGACAGGGAAGGGTACTATGGCTACACCTTC; cdr3_aa: CASRDREGYYGYTF; clone_size: NA; cdr3_length: 14; v_call: TRBV12-3/TRBV12-4; j_call: TRBJ1-2; d_call: TRBD1
cdr3_nt: TGTGCCAGCAGCTCCAGGGGGCTTTTGGGCAATGAGCAGTTCTTC; cdr3_aa: CASSSRGLLGNEQFF; clone_size: once; cdr3_length: 15; v_call: TRBV7-9; j_call: TRBJ2-1; d_call: TRBD1
cdr3_nt: TGCAGTGCTAGATTGCAGGGTTGTCTTCCGAACACTGAAGCTTTCTTT; cdr3_aa: CSARLQGCLPNTEAFF; clone_size: NA; cdr3_length: 16; v_call: TRBV20-1; j_call: TRBJ1-1; d_call: NA
cdr3_nt: TGTGCCAGCTCAGGCGGGACAGACCTCCGGTATGGCTACACCTTC; cdr3_aa: CASSGGTDLRYGYTF; clone_size: NA; cdr3_length: 15; v_call: TRBV18; j_call: TRBJ1-2; d_call: TRBD1
cdr3_nt: TGTGCCAGCAGTTACTCAACGGGGGGCATTGTGTACTCCTACAATGAGCAGTTCTTC; cdr3_aa: CASSYSTGGIVYSYNEQFF; clone_size: NA; cdr3_length: 19; v_call: TRBV6-5; j_call: TRBJ2-1; d_call: NA
cdr3_nt: TGCGCCAGCAGCCAAGATAGGGCAGGTGAAGCTTTCTTT; cdr3_aa: CASSQDRAGEAFF; clone_size: NA; cdr3_length: 13; v_call: TRBV4-3; j_call: TRBJ1-1; d_call: NA
cdr3_nt: TGTGCCAGCACCGAACTCAGCTCCTACGAGCAGTACTTC; cdr3_aa: CASTELSSYEQYF; clone_size: NA; cdr3_length: 13; v_call: TRBV6-2/TRBV6-3; j_call: TRBJ2-7; d_call: NA
cdr3_nt: TGTGCCAGCAGCTTAAATGACAGGTACAATGAGCAGTTCTTC; cdr3_aa: CASSLNDRYNEQFF; clone_size: NA; cdr3_length: 14; v_call: TRBV7-6; j_call: TRBJ2-1; d_call: NA
cdr3_nt: TGCAGCGTTGATTTGCTAGCGGTTACGTCCTACAATGAGCAGTTCTTC; cdr3_aa: CSVDLLAVTSYNEQFF; clone_size: few; cdr3_length: 16; v_call: TRBV29-1; j_call: TRBJ2-1; d_call: TRBD2
cdr3_nt: TGCGCCGGCAGCTTCGGGGACAGGGGACTCTACAATGAGCAGTTCTTC; cdr3_aa: CAGSFGDRGLYNEQFF; clone_size: NA; cdr3_length: 16; v_call: TRBV5-1; j_call: TRBJ2-1; d_call: TRBD1
cdr3_nt: TGTGCCTGGAGTGTAAGCTCCGGCTATGGCTACACCTTC; cdr3_aa: CAWSVSSGYGYTF; clone_size: NA; cdr3_length: 13; v_call: TRBV30; j_call: TRBJ1-2; d_call: NA
cdr3_nt: TGTGCCAGCAGTCTCTCACTGTGGTTAGATACGCAGTATTTT; cdr3_aa: CASSLSLWLDTQYF; clone_size: NA; cdr3_length: 14; v_call: TRBV5-6; j_call: TRBJ2-3; d_call: NA
cdr3_nt: TGTGCCAGCAGCCCCGCCGACAGGGTAGTCGCTGAAGCTTTCTTT; cdr3_aa: CASSPADRVVAEAFF; clone_size: few; cdr3_length: 15; v_call: TRBV7-9; j_call: TRBJ1-1; d_call: TRBD1
cdr3_nt: TGTGCCAGCAGTTGGGGGACAGGGGGCGCAAAGGGCTACACCTTC; cdr3_aa: CASSWGTGGAKGYTF; clone_size: few; cdr3_length: 15; v_call: TRBV6-5; j_call: TRBJ1-2; d_call: TRBD1
cdr3_nt: TGCAGTGCTAGAAGGGACCAGACGGCCTACGAGCAGTACTTC; cdr3_aa: CSARRDQTAYEQYF; clone_size: NA; cdr3_length: 14; v_call: TRBV20-1; j_call: TRBJ2-7; d_call: NA
cdr3_nt: TGTGCCAGCAGCAAAAAATTGGGGGAGTTGTGGAAGGGTTGGGACGAAAAACTGTTTTTT; cdr3_aa: CASSKKLGELWKGWDEKLFF; clone_size: few; cdr3_length: 20; v_call: TRBV21-1; j_call: TRBJ1-4; d_call: NA
cdr3_nt: TGTGCCAGCAGGCAGGGGGCCAATGGCTACACCTTC; cdr3_aa: CASRQGANGYTF; clone_size: once; cdr3_length: 12; v_call: TRBV2; j_call: TRBJ1-2; d_call: TRBD1
cdr3_nt: TGCGCCAGCAGCCGTCTGGGGGCCACCTACGAGCAGTACTTC; cdr3_aa: CASSRLGATYEQYF; clone_size: few; cdr3_length: 14; v_call: TRBV4-1; j_call: TRBJ2-7; d_call: NA
cdr3_nt: TGCAGTACTAGACTAGCGGGGGGTCCAGATACGCAGTATTTT; cdr3_aa: CSTRLAGGPDTQYF; clone_size: NA; cdr3_length: 14; v_call: TRBV20-1; j_call: TRBJ2-3; d_call: TRBD2
cdr3_nt: TGTGCCAGCAGCTTAGGTTTCGAAAACATTCAGTACTTC; cdr3_aa: CASSLGFENIQYF; clone_size: once; cdr3_length: 13; v_call: TRBV11-3; j_call: TRBJ2-4; d_call: NA
cdr3_nt: TGCAGTGCTAGAAGTCCGGGGGGGCTAGAGACCCAGTTCTTC; cdr3_aa: CSARSPGGLETQFF; clone_size: once; cdr3_length: 14; v_call: TRBV20-1; j_call: TRBJ2-1; d_call: TRBD2
cdr3_nt: TGTGCCAGCAGTAAACGAGGGAACACTGAAGCTTTCTTT; cdr3_aa: CASSKRGNTEAFF; clone_size: few; cdr3_length: 13; v_call: TRBV6-5; j_call: TRBJ1-1; d_call: NA
cdr3_nt: TGTGCCAGCAGCTCCTCGGGGAGAGGGTCGGTCGGCACAGATACGCAGTATTTT; cdr3_aa: CASSSSGRGSVGTDTQYF; clone_size: few; cdr3_length: 18; v_call: TRBV11-2; j_call: TRBJ2-3; d_call: NA
cdr3_nt: TGTGCCAGCACCCCCTTGGCGGGAGGCAATGAGCAGTACTTC; cdr3_aa: CASTPLAGGNEQYF; clone_size: NA; cdr3_length: 14; v_call: TRBV7-2; j_call: TRBJ2-7; d_call: TRBD2
cdr3_nt: TGCGCCAGCAGCCAAGAATCCGGGACTGGTTACAATGAGCAGTACTTC; cdr3_aa: CASSQESGTGYNEQYF; clone_size: NA; cdr3_length: 16; v_call: TRBV4-3; j_call: TRBJ2-7; d_call: NA
cdr3_nt: TGCAGTGCCCTAAAGAGTACAGGCCGGGCTGAAGCTTTCTTT; cdr3_aa: CSALKSTGRAEAFF; clone_size: NA; cdr3_length: 14; v_call: TRBV20-1; j_call: TRBJ1-1; d_call: NA
cdr3_nt: TGCAGTGTTAGCCTTGGGACAGGGGGGACAATCTCCTACGAGCAGTACTTC; cdr3_aa: CSVSLGTGGTISYEQYF; clone_size: NA; cdr3_length: 17; v_call: TRBV20-1; j_call: TRBJ2-7; d_call: TRBD1
cdr3_nt: TGTGCCAGCAGCCACGACAGATACAATGAGCAGTTCTTC; cdr3_aa: CASSHDRYNEQFF; clone_size: many; cdr3_length: 13; v_call: TRBV5-6; j_call: TRBJ2-1; d_call: NA